These 14 T cell receptor beta chains were sequenced from one sample in a study of shared clonotypes between healthy human individuals. Clones were sequenced by immunoSEQ multiplex PCR, and TCRdb holds only the in-frame ones, with some missing. The data show around 480,000 clones, approximately 79% seen once. The sequenced sample was PBMCs. These receptors were taken from a woman aged 40 to 49 in good health. Some clones in this sample may be carry-over from other donors' samples.

The DNA for the CDR3 is TGTGCCATCAGTGAACTAGCTGACACCGGGGAGCTGTTTTTT. It encodes CAISELADTGELFF. The rearrangement links TRBV10-3 to TRBJ2-2, with D tentatively TRBD2 (6 bases). Trimming left V 3 bases short and J 3 bases short, with 8 bases between. The length of the CDR3 is 14 residues. The germline CDR1 and CDR2 sequences are ENHRY and SYGVKD.

The gene calls are TRBV7-6 and TRBJ2-2, with 10 bases identical to TRBD2. Trimming cost V 4 bases and J 7 bases; bases outside gene matches: 9. Germline CDR1 SGHVS, CDR2 FNYEAQ. CDR3 length equals 16 residues. CDR3 DNA sequence: TGTGCCAGCAGCTCACCAGTAGCGGGAGGTCACGGGGAGCTGTTTTTT. This encodes CASSSPVAGGHGELFF.

This chain links TRBV9 with TRBJ2-3; the D call may be TRBD1 or TRBD2 (5 bases each). The CDR3 totals 14 residues. Trimming removed 6 bases from V and 2 bases from J, with 13 bases in between. Germline CDR1 is SGDLS and CDR2 is YYNGEE. The DNA for the CDR3 is TGTGCCAGCAACTGGGACGGGATCACAGATACGCAGTATTTT. Its translation is CASNWDGITDTQYF.

The chain has TRBV19 and TRBJ2-3; the D gene is possibly TRBD2 (6 bases). CDR3 length: 13 residues. CDR1 LNHDA and CDR2 SQIVND come from the germline V gene (reference sequence). Trimming stripped 9 bases from V and 6 bases from J, with 16 bases between. CDR3 coding DNA: TGTGCCAGCTGCGGGACTTGGCGGGATACGCAGTATTTT. Translation: CASCGTWRDTQYF.

This clone was picked up a small number of times. The chain uses TRBV4-2 and TRBJ2-2, with 10 bases identical to TRBD2. Germline CDR1 LGHNA, CDR2 YNFKEQ. CDR3 length: 18 residues. V lost 3 bases to trimming and J lost 4 bases; unmatched junction nucleotides: 11. The CDR3 loop is CASSHGASGSMGTGELFF. CDR3 DNA sequence: TGTGCCAGCAGCCATGGAGCTAGCGGGAGTATGGGCACCGGGGAGCTGTTTTTT.

J is TRBJ2-2 and V is TRBV9; 11 positions agree with TRBD2. CDR1 is SGDLS and CDR2 is YYNGEE in the germline V gene. This CDR3 comprises 15 residues. V lost 5 bases, J lost 3 bases, and 3 bases stayed unmatched. The chain's CDR3 is CASRKLAGDTGELFF. The CDR3 DNA is TGTGCCAGCAGAAAACTAGCGGGGGACACCGGGGAGCTGTTTTTT.

A remark on this clone: Other DNA variants within this sample encode the same CDR3. The V gene is TRBV18, the J gene TRBJ2-2; D is tentatively TRBD1 or TRBD2 (6 bases each). Trimming shortened V by 1 base and J by 0 bases, and 9 bases separated the two germline ends. The CDR3 sequence is 16 residues long. The germline gives CDR1 KGHSH, CDR2 LQKENI. CDR3 region: CASSPLGGANTGELFF. The CDR3 DNA reads TGTGCCAGCTCACCACTGGGGGGCGCGAACACCGGGGAGCTGTTTTTT.

This chain uses TRBV7-7 with TRBJ1-4, with 8 bases identical to TRBD1. J was trimmed by 7 bases and V by 4 bases; bases with no gene match: 5. This CDR3 region has 14 residues. Germline-derived CDR1 and CDR2 are SSHAT and FNYEAQ (reference sequence). In nucleotides, the CDR3 is TGTGCCAGCAGCTCGGACAGGGCGAGTGAAAAACTGTTTTTT. Translating gives CASSSDRASEKLFF.

J is TRBJ1-2 and V is TRBV30; D unresolved. In germline, CDR1 is GTSNPN, CDR2 SVGIG (reference sequence). The CDR3 covers 13 residues. With 3 bases removed from V and 8 bases from J, the gap between germline ends came to 16 bases. The CDR3 is CAWSSGPAEGYTF. The DNA of the CDR3 is TGTGCCTGGAGCTCAGGACCTGCTGAGGGCTACACCTTC.

The rearrangement joins TRBV20-1 to TRBJ2-1; a possible D gene is TRBD2 (6 bases). Trimming removed 3 bases from V and 9 bases from J, with 6 bases in between. The CDR3 consists of 10 residues. Germline CDR1 DFQATT, CDR2 SNEGSKA (reference sequence). For the CDR3, the DNA is TGCAGTGCTAGGGGGGGTGAGCAGTTCTTC. Protein sequence: CSARGGEQFF.

The chain joins TRBV5-4 to TRBJ2-1; D gene uncertain. Germline loops: CDR1 SGHNT, CDR2 YYREEE (reference sequence). This CDR3 has 14 amino acids. V was clipped by 8 bases and J by 5 bases, with 17 bases between them. CDR3 DNA: TGTGCCAGTAAGGGTTCGGTATCTAACAATGAGCAGTTCTTC. Protein: CASKGSVSNNEQFF.

The CDR3 region is CASSKDVYGYTF. Here the CDR3 DNA reads TGTGCCAGTAGTAAGGACGTCTATGGCTACACCTTC. The chain is built from TRBV19 and TRBJ1-2; no reliable D call. CDR3 size: 12 residues. V lost 4 bases and J 4 bases, leaving 7 bases between the germline ends. Germline V lookup: CDR1 LNHDA, CDR2 SQIVND (reference sequence).

V gene TRBV4-3 combines with J gene TRBJ2-3; D remains ambiguous. Looked up from germline, CDR1 is LGHNA and CDR2 is YSLEER. Trimming cost V 2 bases and J 6 bases, with 9 bases left between them. This CDR3 is built from 13 residues. CDR3 sequence reads: CASSQLRADTQYF. The CDR3 bases are TGCGCCAGCAGCCAATTACGGGCGGATACGCAGTATTTT.

This rearrangement joins TRBV29-1 to TRBJ2-5, with 10 bases lining up with TRBD2. Losses at the gene ends were 4 bases for V and 5 bases for J; bases not matched to a gene: 10. Germline loops: CDR1 SQVTM, CDR2 ANQGSEA. The CDR3 is made up of 15 amino acids. CDR3 DNA: TGCAGCGTTGCCCTGGGAGCGGGAGGGCGGGAGACCCAGTACTTC. Protein product: CSVALGAGGRETQYF.